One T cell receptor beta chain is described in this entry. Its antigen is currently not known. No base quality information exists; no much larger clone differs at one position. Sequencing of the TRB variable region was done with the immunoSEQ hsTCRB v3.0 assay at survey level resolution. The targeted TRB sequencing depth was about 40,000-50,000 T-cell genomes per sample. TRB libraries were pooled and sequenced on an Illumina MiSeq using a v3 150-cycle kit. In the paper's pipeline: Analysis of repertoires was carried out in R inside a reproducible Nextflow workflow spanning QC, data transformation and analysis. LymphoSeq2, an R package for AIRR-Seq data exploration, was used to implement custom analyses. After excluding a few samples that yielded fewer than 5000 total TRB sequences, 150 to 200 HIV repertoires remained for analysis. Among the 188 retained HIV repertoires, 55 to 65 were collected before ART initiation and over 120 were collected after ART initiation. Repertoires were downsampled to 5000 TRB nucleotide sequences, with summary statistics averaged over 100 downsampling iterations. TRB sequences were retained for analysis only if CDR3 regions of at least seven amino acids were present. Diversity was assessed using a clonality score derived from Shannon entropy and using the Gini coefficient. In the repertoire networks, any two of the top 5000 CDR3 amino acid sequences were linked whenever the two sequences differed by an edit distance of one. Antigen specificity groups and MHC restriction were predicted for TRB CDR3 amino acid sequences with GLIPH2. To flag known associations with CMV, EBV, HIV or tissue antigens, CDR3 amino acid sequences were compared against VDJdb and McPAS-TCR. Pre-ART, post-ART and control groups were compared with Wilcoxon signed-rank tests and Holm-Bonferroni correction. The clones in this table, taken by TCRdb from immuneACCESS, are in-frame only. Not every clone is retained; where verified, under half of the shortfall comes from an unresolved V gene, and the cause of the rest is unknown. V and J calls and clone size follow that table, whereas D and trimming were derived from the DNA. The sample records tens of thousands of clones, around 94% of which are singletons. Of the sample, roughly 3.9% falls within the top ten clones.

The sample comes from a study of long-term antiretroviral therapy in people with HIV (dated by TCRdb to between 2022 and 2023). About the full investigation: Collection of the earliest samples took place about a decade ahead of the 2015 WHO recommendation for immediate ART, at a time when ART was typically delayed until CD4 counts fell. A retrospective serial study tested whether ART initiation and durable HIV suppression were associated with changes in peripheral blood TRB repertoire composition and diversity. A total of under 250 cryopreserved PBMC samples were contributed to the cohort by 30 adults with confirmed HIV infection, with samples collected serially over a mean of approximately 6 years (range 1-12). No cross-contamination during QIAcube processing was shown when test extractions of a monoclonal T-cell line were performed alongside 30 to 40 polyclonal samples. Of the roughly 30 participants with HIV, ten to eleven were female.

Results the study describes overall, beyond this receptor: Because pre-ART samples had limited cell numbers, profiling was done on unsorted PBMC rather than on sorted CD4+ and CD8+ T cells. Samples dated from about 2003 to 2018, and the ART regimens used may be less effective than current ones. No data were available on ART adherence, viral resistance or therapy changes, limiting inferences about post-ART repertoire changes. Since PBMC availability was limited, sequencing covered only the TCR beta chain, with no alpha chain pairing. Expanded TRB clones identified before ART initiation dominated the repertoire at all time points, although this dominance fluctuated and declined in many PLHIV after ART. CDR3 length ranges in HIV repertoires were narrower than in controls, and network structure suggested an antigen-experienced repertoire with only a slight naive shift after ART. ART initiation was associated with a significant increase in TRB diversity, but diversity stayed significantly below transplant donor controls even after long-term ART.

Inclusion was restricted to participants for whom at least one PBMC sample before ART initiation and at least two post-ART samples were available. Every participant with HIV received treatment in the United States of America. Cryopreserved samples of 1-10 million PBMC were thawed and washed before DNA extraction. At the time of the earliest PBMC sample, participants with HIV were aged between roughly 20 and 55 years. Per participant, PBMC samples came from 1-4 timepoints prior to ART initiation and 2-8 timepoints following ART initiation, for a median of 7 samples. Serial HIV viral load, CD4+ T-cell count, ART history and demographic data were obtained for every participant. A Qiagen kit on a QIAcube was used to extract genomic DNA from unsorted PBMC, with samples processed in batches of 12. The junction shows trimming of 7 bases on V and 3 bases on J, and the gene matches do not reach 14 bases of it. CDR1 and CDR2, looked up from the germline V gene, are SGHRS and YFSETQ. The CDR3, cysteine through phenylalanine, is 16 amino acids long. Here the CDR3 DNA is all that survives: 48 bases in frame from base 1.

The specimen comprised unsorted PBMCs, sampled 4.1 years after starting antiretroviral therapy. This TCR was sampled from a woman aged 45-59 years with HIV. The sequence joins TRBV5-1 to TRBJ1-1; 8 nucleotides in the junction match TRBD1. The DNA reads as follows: TGCGCCAGCCGAAAACCGACAGGGGTCCTCGACACTGAAGCTTTCTTT. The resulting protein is CASRKPTGVLDTEAFF.